These 7 T cell receptor beta chains share one sample of origin, sequenced in a study of blood T cell repertoires in COVID-19. The assay was immunoSEQ multiplex PCR, and TCRdb's table has in-frame clones only and misses some. The profile covers about 240,000 clones, with about 83% appearing a single time and 5.5% taken by the ten largest. Sequences were obtained from peripheral blood. The source of these receptors is a human donor in a cohort sampled during active COVID-19.

The chain recombines TRBV7-9 with TRBJ2-2; 9 positions agree with TRBD2. Germline V gene data show CDR1 as SEHNR and CDR2 as FQNEAQ (reference sequence). Losses at the gene ends were 5 bases for V and 2 bases for J; bases not matched to a gene: 9. The CDR3 sequence is 17 residues long. The CDR3 loop is CASSEDLAGRNTGELFF. The CDR3 coding sequence is TGTGCCAGCAGCGAGGATCTAGCGGGACGTAACACCGGGGAGCTGTTTTTT.

This chain connects TRBV2 to TRBJ1-5; 8 nucleotides match TRBD1. There are 17 residues in the CDR3. With 5 bases clipped from V and 2 bases from J, the junction kept 11 bases outside the gene matches. Germline V lookup: CDR1 SNHLY, CDR2 FYNNEI. The CDR3 is CASSSYLTGVGNQPQHF. CDR3 DNA sequence: TGTGCCAGCAGTTCTTACTTGACAGGGGTCGGCAATCAGCCCCAGCATTTT. The complete variable domain, with remaining parts taken from reference TRBV2 and TRBJ1-5, reads EPEVTQTPSHQVTQMGQEVILRCVPISNHLYFYWYRQILGQKVEFLVSFYNNEISEKSEIFDDQFSVERPDGSNFTLKIRSTKLEDSAMYFCASSSYLTGVGNQPQHFGDGTRLSIL.

This rearrangement joins TRBV5-1 to TRBJ2-3; 13 bases are a match to TRBD2. V trimming: 4 bases; J trimming: 2 bases; junction bases outside the gene matches: 7. The germline gives CDR1 SGHRS, CDR2 YFSETQ. This CDR3 has 17 amino acids. CDR3 DNA sequence: TGCGCCAGCAGCACCCGACTAGCGGGAGGAAACACAGATACGCAGTATTTT. Translated, it gives CASSTRLAGGNTDTQYF.

This clone was counted ten times or more. The chain recombines TRBV19 with TRBJ2-7, with 8 bases matching TRBD2. Germline CDR1 LNHDA, CDR2 SQIVND (reference sequence). The CDR3 spans 17 residues. The trim removed 4 bases at V and 0 bases at J, leaving 11 bases unmatched. CDR3: CASSSGRRAGDSYEQYF. The CDR3 DNA reads TGTGCCAGTAGTAGCGGACGGAGAGCGGGGGACTCCTACGAGCAGTACTTC.

In this sample, this clone turned up once. The chain combines TRBV19 with TRBJ1-1; D is possibly TRBD1 (5 bases). The germline CDR1 and CDR2 sequences are LNHDA and SQIVND (reference sequence). The CDR3 covers 16 residues. V dropped 0 bases and J dropped 0 bases, with 11 bases sitting between them. The CDR3 loop reads CASSIDRVNLNTEAFF. The CDR3 DNA reads TGTGCCAGTAGTATAGACAGGGTCAACTTGAACACTGAAGCTTTCTTT.

The chain recombines TRBV5-6 with TRBJ2-7; possible D gene TRBD2, 6 bases. Trimming pared 4 bases from V and 2 bases from J, leaving 16 bases between. The length of the CDR3 is 15 residues. Germline V gives CDR1 SGHDT, CDR2 YYEEEE. The CDR3 here is CASSLNGGATYEQYF. For the CDR3, the DNA is TGTGCCAGCAGCCTGAACGGGGGTGCAACCTACGAGCAGTACTTC.

The chain links TRBV28 to TRBJ2-1; no reliable D call. Germline values: CDR1 MDHEN, CDR2 SYDVKM. The V gene lost 8 bases and the J gene lost 0 bases, with 14 bases spanning the gap. This CDR3 has 15 residues. CDR3 sequence reads: CASEKMVFSYNEQFF. CDR3 DNA sequence: TGTGCCAGCGAGAAGATGGTATTCTCCTACAATGAGCAGTTCTTC.